The 23 T cell receptor beta chains listed next were all sequenced from one sample in a study of T cell responses to AZD1222 COVID-19 vaccine. Method: immunoSEQ multiplex PCR; TCRdb's copy keeps in-frame clones and lacks some. Of 70,000 to 95,000 clones in the sample, 70% to 90% were seen once. Sequences were derived from peripheral blood, sampled on day 0 of MenACWY control vaccination. Receptors originate from an adult in good health.

The V and J genes are TRBV2 and TRBJ1-4; D may be TRBD1 (5 bases). The CDR3 runs to 13 residues. With 6 bases removed from V and 3 bases from J, the gap between germline ends came to 8 bases. Germline V lookup: CDR1 SNHLY, CDR2 FYNNEI. The CDR3 protein is CASRGRPNEKLFF. The CDR3 DNA reads as TGTGCCAGCAGGGGACGGCCTAATGAAAAACTGTTTTTT.

The chain has TRBV6-2 or TRBV6-3 and TRBJ2-7, with D uncertain. The V end was cut by 6 bases, the J end by 5 bases, with 8 bases between. This CDR3 is built from 11 residues. Germline V gives CDR1 MNHEY, CDR2 SVGEGT. The DNA for the CDR3 is TGTGCCAGCAGCCCTGCCGACGAGCAGTACTTC. Protein product: CASSPADEQYF.

The chain recombines TRBV9 with TRBJ2-4; 10 bases fit TRBD2. The germline CDR1 and CDR2 sequences are SGDLS and YYNGEE. The CDR3 contains 18 residues. Losses at the gene ends were 0 bases for V and 0 bases for J; bases not matched to a gene: 6. CDR3 in amino acids: CASSVAAGGPLAKNIQYF. The CDR3 DNA sequence: TGTGCCAGCAGCGTAGCAGCGGGAGGGCCTCTAGCCAAAAACATTCAGTACTTC.

The gene calls are TRBV6-5 and TRBJ2-7, with D possibly being TRBD2 (5 bases). This CDR3 has 16 residues. Germline CDR1 and CDR2: MNHEY and SVGAGI. V lost 0 bases, J lost 0 bases, and 12 bases lay in between. CDR3 in DNA: TGTGCCAGCAGTTACTCGTTCAGCGGACTCTCCTACGAGCAGTACTTC. Residues: CASSYSFSGLSYEQYF.

The rearrangement links TRBV27 to TRBJ2-7, with 9 bases fitting TRBD1. V lost 4 bases, J lost 3 bases, and 7 bases stayed unmatched. The CDR3 sequence is 15 residues long. The germline gives CDR1 MNHEY, CDR2 SMNVEV (reference sequence). CDR3 bases: TGTGCCAGCAGTTACCGGGACAGGGACCACTACGAGCAGTACTTC. It translates to CASSYRDRDHYEQYF.

CDR3 coding DNA: TGCGCCAGCAGCCAAGATCTAGGACAGGCCACCTACGAGCAGTACTTC. Its translation is CASSQDLGQATYEQYF. The chain couples TRBV4-3 to TRBJ2-7, with TRBD1 identical over 7 bases. Germline V gives CDR1 LGHNA, CDR2 YSLEER. V trimming: 0 bases; J trimming: 2 bases; junction bases outside the gene matches: 7. There are 16 residues in the CDR3.

The chain recombines TRBV6-2 or TRBV6-3 with TRBJ2-2, with 7 bases lining up with TRBD1. The CDR3 is 15 residues long. V lost 2 bases to trimming and J lost 2 bases; unmatched junction nucleotides: 2. The V gene's germline CDR1 is MNHEY and CDR2 SVGEGT. The CDR3 sequence: CASSYEGANTGELFF. For the CDR3, the DNA is TGTGCCAGCAGTTACGAGGGGGCCAACACCGGGGAGCTGTTTTTT.

The genes are TRBV11-2 and TRBJ2-5; 9 bases fit TRBD2. The junction had 4 bases not matched to a gene; V was cut back by 1 base and J by 7 bases. The germline V gene has CDR1 SGHAT and CDR2 FQNNGV. The CDR3 is made up of 14 amino acids. The CDR3 sequence: CASSLGLAVATQYF. The CDR3 DNA reads as TGTGCCAGCAGCTTAGGACTAGCGGTGGCGACCCAGTACTTC.

As to this clone: This CDR3 is also generated by other DNA sequences in the sample. This rearrangement joins TRBV27 to TRBJ2-1; TRBD2 matches 14 bases. The germline V gene encodes CDR1 MNHEY and CDR2 SMNVEV (reference sequence). V was clipped by 3 bases and J by 10 bases; unmatched bases: 5. CDR3 length equals 15 residues. CDR3 in amino acids: CASSLGTSGRGEQFF. As DNA, the CDR3 is TGTGCCAGCAGTTTGGGGACTAGCGGGAGAGGGGAGCAGTTCTTC.

This clone was detected only a few times. CDR3 sequence (DNA): TGTGCCAGCTCACCGCTCGGACAGGGATCCTACGAGCAGTACTTC. It encodes CASSPLGQGSYEQYF. This chain uses TRBV18 with TRBJ2-7; 8 nucleotides align to TRBD1. Trimming at V came to 3 bases and at J to 1 base, leaving 5 bases not matched to a gene. Germline assignment: CDR1 KGHSH and CDR2 LQKENI. The CDR3 is 15 residues long.

The J gene is TRBJ1-2, the V gene TRBV6-6; 9 nucleotides agree with TRBD1. CDR3 length: 17 amino acids. Germline CDR1 is MNHNY and CDR2 is SVGAGI (reference sequence). Trimming removed 5 bases from V and 0 bases from J; junction bases left unmatched: 10. The CDR3 DNA sequence: TGTGCCAGCAGTCAACGTACAGGGGGCGGGACTAACTATGGCTACACCTTC. Protein product: CASSQRTGGGTNYGYTF.

The genes are TRBV6-5 and TRBJ1-4, with 7 bases matching TRBD1. The V segment lost 8 bases and the J segment 7 bases; nucleotides outside the gene matches: 10. CDR1 and CDR2 (germline): MNHEY, SVGAGI. The CDR3 sequence is 14 residues long. CDR3 region: CASHNRDSGEKLFF. CDR3 bases: TGTGCCAGCCATAATCGGGACAGTGGTGAAAAACTGTTTTTT.

The V gene is TRBV28, the J gene TRBJ1-1, with D possibly matching TRBD1 (5 bases). V was cut by 6 bases and J by 4 bases, with 21 bases left in between. Germline V gene lookup returns CDR1 MDHEN and CDR2 SYDVKM. The length of the CDR3 is 16 residues. CDR3 loop: CASSPPGARGSTEAFF. Written as DNA, the CDR3 is TGTGCCAGCAGCCCGCCGGGAGCTCGGGGGAGCACTGAAGCTTTCTTT.

The rearrangement joins TRBV7-9 to TRBJ2-2; unclear D gene. V gave up 1 base and J gave up 7 bases, with 7 bases separating them. Germline CDR1 reads SEHNR; CDR2 reads FQNEAQ (reference sequence). This CDR3 has 13 residues. In DNA form, the CDR3 reads TGTGCCAGCAGCTTAGTTAATGGCGGGGAGCTGTTTTTT. It translates to CASSLVNGGELFF. Combining the CDR3 with reference TRBV7-9 and TRBJ2-2 gives the whole variable domain DTGVSQNPRHKITKRGQNVTFRCDPISEHNRLYWYRQTLGQGPEFLTYFQNEAQLEKSRLLSDRFSAERPKGSFSTLEIQRTEQGDSAMYLCASSLVNGGELFFGEGSRLTVL.

This chain joins TRBV7-2 and TRBJ2-7, with 8 bases that match TRBD1. Germline CDR1 SGHTA, CDR2 FQGNSA. CDR3 length equals 15 residues. Losses at the gene ends were 3 bases for V and 2 bases for J; bases not matched to a gene: 6. The CDR3 coding sequence is TGTGCCAGCAGCTTTGGCAGGGACAGGACCTACGAGCAGTACTTC. Translation: CASSFGRDRTYEQYF.

The genes are TRBV6-5 and TRBJ1-6, with D possibly matching TRBD1 (5 bases). CDR1 and CDR2 (germline): MNHEY, SVGAGI. The CDR3 contains 13 residues. V lost 6 bases and J lost 6, with 9 bases in between. CDR3 in amino acids: CASRRQGNSPLHF. CDR3 coding DNA: TGTGCCAGCAGAAGGCAGGGTAATTCACCCCTCCACTTT.

The chain recombines TRBV29-1 with TRBJ2-1, with D possibly matching TRBD2 (5 bases). V lost 3 bases, J lost 8 bases, and 11 bases lay in between. The germline V gene has CDR1 SQVTM and CDR2 ANQGSEA. CDR3 size: 12 residues. CDR3 in amino acids: CSVEREGYEQFF. In DNA, the CDR3 is TGCAGCGTTGAGAGAGAGGGCTATGAGCAGTTCTTC.

This clone was seen a single time. The chain links TRBV7-8 to TRBJ2-3, with 7 bases identical to TRBD1. The germline V gene has CDR1 SGHVS and CDR2 FQNEAQ. The CDR3 is made up of 17 amino acids. V was pared by 1 base and J by 2 bases, with 9 bases of the junction left unmatched. CDR3 sequence: CASSLVLRQGNTDTQYF. CDR3 in DNA: TGTGCCAGCAGCTTAGTTTTAAGACAGGGAAACACAGATACGCAGTATTTT.

The chain links TRBV3-1 (or the pseudogene TRBV3-2) to TRBJ2-1; TRBD2 matches 9 bases. J gave up 5 bases and V 4 bases, and 6 bases lay outside the gene matches. The germline CDR1 and CDR2 sequences are LGHDT and YNNKEL (reference sequence). This CDR3 comprises 15 residues. The CDR3 is CASSRAGLANNEQFF. The CDR3 DNA reads TGTGCCAGCAGCCGAGCGGGACTAGCCAACAATGAGCAGTTCTTC.

The rearrangement joins TRBV6-6 to TRBJ2-7, with D hard to call. The length of the CDR3 is 12 residues. Trimming removed 6 bases from V and 4 bases from J, with 10 bases in between. The germline gives CDR1 MNHNY, CDR2 SVGAGI (reference sequence). The CDR3 spells CASSPQAYEQYF. In nucleotides, the CDR3 is TGTGCCAGCAGCCCACAAGCATACGAGCAGTACTTC.

This chain uses TRBV9 with TRBJ1-2; 7 bases map to TRBD1. After removal of 0 bases from V and 7 bases from J, the junction contained 9 bases not matched to a gene. CDR3 length: 15 amino acids. Germline lookup yields CDR1 SGDLS and CDR2 YYNGEE. CDR3 in DNA: TGTGCCAGCAGCGTAGGGTCTAACAGGGGAAGTGGCTACACCTTC. Its translation: CASSVGSNRGSGYTF.

Regarding this clone: The same CDR3 can be traced to other DNA sequences in this sample. The V gene is TRBV5-1, the J gene TRBJ1-6; no clear D gene. The CDR3 is made up of 13 amino acids. Germline CDR1 SGHRS, CDR2 YFSETQ. V lost 0 bases and J 7 bases, leaving 5 bases between the germline ends. CDR3 nucleotides: TGCGCCAGCAGCTTGGGTGGGAATTCACCCCTCCACTTT. Protein product: CASSLGGNSPLHF.

The chain carries TRBV30 and TRBJ2-1, with TRBD2 identical over 9 bases. Germline-derived CDR1 and CDR2 are GTSNPN and SVGIG (reference sequence). CDR3 size: 15 residues. Germline trimming cut 0 bases from V and 6 bases from J; bases unmatched to any gene: 6. The CDR3 sequence: CAWSVGSGSGNEQFF. The CDR3 DNA sequence: TGTGCCTGGAGTGTTGGTAGCGGGAGCGGCAATGAGCAGTTCTTC.